One sample yielded the 28 T cell receptor beta chains listed below, sequenced in a study of cytomegalovirus exposure and HLA in healthy donors. The PCR ran on 60 Vbeta and 13 Jbeta primers. Clones were sequenced by immunoSEQ multiplex PCR, and TCRdb holds only the in-frame ones, with some missing. The sample has 150,000 to 200,000 clones, around four fifths seen once. Material: PBMCs. These receptors originate from a female donor in good health and CMV-seronegative.

The CDR3 sequence is CASSFAGRGNEQFF. CDR3 nucleotide sequence: TGTGCCAGCAGCTTTGCAGGGAGGGGCAATGAGCAGTTCTTC. V and J are TRBV5-5 and TRBJ2-1; 7 nucleotides agree with TRBD2. The CDR3 is 14 amino acids. After removal of 2 bases from V and 6 bases from J, the junction contained 5 bases not matched to a gene. Germline V gives CDR1 SGHKS, CDR2 YYEKEE (reference sequence).

The chain combines TRBV29-1 with TRBJ2-7; 8 bases are shared with TRBD2. This CDR3 is built from 13 residues. The V segment lost 4 bases and the J segment 6 bases; nucleotides outside the gene matches: 8. Germline CDR1 SQVTM, CDR2 ANQGSEA. In DNA, the CDR3 is TGCAGCGTTGGTCAGGCGGGGGGCGGCGAGCAGTACTTC. It specifies CSVGQAGGGEQYF.

The J gene is TRBJ2-3, the V gene TRBV30; weak D call: TRBD2 (6 bases). Germline V gene lookup returns CDR1 GTSNPN and CDR2 SVGIG (reference sequence). The CDR3 runs 14 residues. The ends were cut back, 0 bases at V and 4 bases at J, with 11 bases in the middle. CDR3 protein: CAWSVRTGADTQYF. CDR3 nucleotide sequence: TGTGCCTGGAGTGTACGGACGGGGGCAGATACGCAGTATTTT.

This clone has only a few counts. The chain links TRBV25-1 to TRBJ1-1, with D hard to call. The germline CDR1 and CDR2 sequences are MGHDK and SYGVNS. The ends were cut back, 4 bases at V and 7 bases at J, with 10 bases in the middle. The CDR3 is 12 amino acids. CDR3 loop: CASSGGLGEAFF. CDR3 DNA: TGTGCCAGCAGTGGAGGGCTTGGTGAAGCTTTCTTT.

The CDR3 sequence: CASSDIAAIYNEQFF. CDR3 DNA: TGTGCCAGCAGTGACATAGCGGCAATCTACAATGAGCAGTTCTTC. This chain joins TRBV6-1 and TRBJ2-1, with D perhaps TRBD2 (6 bases). The CDR3 is made up of 15 amino acids. V was trimmed by 3 bases and J by 3 bases, leaving 12 bases between them. CDR1 and CDR2 from the germline V gene are MNHNS and SASEGT.

The chain employs TRBV5-4 and TRBJ1-5; D gene ambiguous. Germline loops: CDR1 SGHNT, CDR2 YYREEE (reference sequence). Deletions cut 0 bases from V and 5 bases from J, with 3 bases between. The CDR3 is 12 residues long. CDR3 nucleotide sequence: TGTGCCAGCAGCTTGGACTATCAGCCCCAGCATTTT. As protein: CASSLDYQPQHF.

This chain connects TRBV27 to TRBJ1-2; D is undetermined. The V and J ends lost 3 bases and 6 bases respectively, with 11 bases between them. Germline V gene data show CDR1 as MNHEY and CDR2 as SMNVEV (reference sequence). This CDR3 has 13 amino acids. CDR3 in amino acids: CASSFFAGNGYTF. For the CDR3, the DNA is TGTGCCAGCAGTTTTTTTGCGGGGAATGGCTACACCTTC.

The J gene is TRBJ2-2, the V gene TRBV19; no reliable D call. The CDR3 has 13 residues. Germline V gene lookup returns CDR1 LNHDA and CDR2 SQIVND (reference sequence). V gave up 1 base and J gave up 6 bases, with 6 bases separating them. In DNA, the CDR3 is TGTGCCAGTAGTATAGTAAGAGCCGGGGAGCTGTTTTTT. This translates into CASSIVRAGELFF.

The CDR3 region has the DNA TGTGCCAGCAGTGCAGGTAGCGGCCAGAATGAGCAGTTCTTC. Residues: CASSAGSGQNEQFF. The rearrangement joins TRBV6-4 to TRBJ2-1; D perhaps matches TRBD2 (6 bases). Trimming took 4 bases from V and 7 from J, leaving 14 bases between them. Looked up from germline, CDR1 is MRHNA and CDR2 is SNTAGT. This CDR3 contains 14 residues.

This chain joins TRBV12-5 and TRBJ2-6; 8 bases line up with TRBD2. The CDR3 length is 21 residues. V dropped 5 bases and J dropped 0; count of bases not matched to a gene: 18. Germline V gives CDR1 LGHNT, CDR2 FRNRAP. The CDR3, as DNA: TGTGCTAGTGGTCTCTCTAGCGGGCGTAGGGGAGGACCCTCTGGGGCCAACGTCCTGACTTTC. It specifies CASGLSSGRRGGPSGANVLTF.

V and J are TRBV6-5 and TRBJ2-7, with TRBD1 matching 8 bases. The CDR3 is 12 residues long. V was pared by 6 bases and J by 6 bases, with 4 bases of the junction left unmatched. In germline, CDR1 is MNHEY, CDR2 SVGAGI. The CDR3: CASSRTGFEQYF. The DNA of the CDR3 is TGTGCCAGCAGCCGGACAGGGTTCGAGCAGTACTTC.

In nucleotides, the CDR3 is TGTGCCAGCAGCTTAGGGAGGGGACAGGGGTTCTCTGGGGCCAACGTCCTGACTTTC. Amino acids: CASSLGRGQGFSGANVLTF. The rearrangement links TRBV7-2 to TRBJ2-6; TRBD1 matches at 10 bases. The V segment lost 1 base and the J segment 0 bases; nucleotides outside the gene matches: 6. CDR1 and CDR2 (germline): SGHTA, FQGNSA. The CDR3 covers 19 residues.

Here the CDR3 DNA reads TGTGCCAGCTCATCGCGTCAGGGGAAATTCACCGGGGAGCTGTTTTTT. This codes for CASSSRQGKFTGELFF. The V gene is TRBV18, the J gene TRBJ2-2, with D possibly TRBD1 on 6 matching bases. The V gene's germline CDR1 is KGHSH and CDR2 LQKENI. This CDR3 has 16 amino acids. Trimming left V 5 bases short and J 4 bases short, with 17 bases between.

The gene calls are TRBV21-1 and TRBJ2-7; the table's D call of TRBD2 was not tested on the DNA. TRBV21-1 is annotated as a pseudogene. CDR3 length: 18 residues. CDR3 residues: CASSKSLAGGPFAGEQYF. CDR3 coding DNA: TGTGCCAGCAGCAAATCCCTAGCGGGAGGTCCCTTCGCCGGGGAGCAGTACTTC.

The chain recombines TRBV28 with TRBJ1-5, with D uncertain. From germline, CDR1 is MDHEN and CDR2 SYDVKM. The CDR3 length is 12 residues. The V end was cut by 2 bases, the J end by 6 bases, with 5 bases between. This chain's CDR3 is CASSLVRQPQHF. Written as DNA, the CDR3 is TGTGCCAGCAGTTTAGTGCGTCAGCCCCAGCATTTT.

The J gene is TRBJ2-5, the V gene TRBV6-6; 7 bases map to TRBD2. CDR1 MNHNY and CDR2 SVGAGI come from the germline V gene (reference sequence). CDR3 size: 15 residues. Trimming took 6 bases from V and 0 from J; bases not matched to a gene: 7. The CDR3 region is CASSPWGGYQETQYF. CDR3 nucleotide sequence: TGTGCCAGCAGCCCTTGGGGGGGGTACCAAGAGACCCAGTACTTC.

Points on this clone: Other DNA sequences in the same sample also yield this CDR3. This rearrangement joins TRBV5-1 to TRBJ2-7, with D perhaps TRBD1 (6 bases). There are 13 residues in the CDR3. Trimming cost V 0 bases and J 3 bases, with 7 bases left between them. Germline CDR1 SGHRS, CDR2 YFSETQ. The CDR3 region has the DNA TGCGCCAGCAGCTTGGACAGGGTCTACGAGCAGTACTTC. This sequence encodes CASSLDRVYEQYF.

V usage is TRBV7-8 and J usage is TRBJ1-4; 7 nucleotides agree with TRBD1. This CDR3 comprises 14 residues. Germline V gene sequence: CDR1 SGHVS, CDR2 FQNEAQ. The V segment lost 5 bases and the J segment 7 bases; nucleotides outside the gene matches: 7. CDR3 region: CASSLGTVSEKLFF. The CDR3 DNA follows: TGTGCCAGCAGCCTAGGGACAGTCAGTGAAAAACTGTTTTTT.

The CDR3 coding sequence is TGTGCCAGCAGCCTCCGGACAGGCTCTGGAAACACCATATATTTT. Its protein product is CASSLRTGSGNTIYF. The chain has TRBV7-2 and TRBJ1-3, with 7 nucleotides matching TRBD1. Germline V CDR1 and CDR2: SGHTA, FQGNSA. Losses at the gene ends were 5 bases for V and 0 bases for J; bases not matched to a gene: 4. This CDR3 is built from 15 residues.

V is TRBV6-4 and J is TRBJ2-1, with TRBD2 matching over 12 bases. Trimming took 5 bases from V and 7 from J; bases not matched to a gene: 9. The germline CDR1 and CDR2 sequences are MRHNA and SNTAGT. CDR3 length equals 16 residues. The DNA of the CDR3 is TGTGCCAGCAGTCTGAAGACTAGCGGGAGTTGGAATGAGCAGTTCTTC. Protein: CASSLKTSGSWNEQFF.

The CDR3 bases are TGTGCCTGGAGTAAAGGACAGTACACCGGGGAGCTGTTTTTT. Its translation is CAWSKGQYTGELFF. The chain uses TRBV30 and TRBJ2-2, with TRBD1 as a possible D gene (6 bases). Deletions cut 2 bases from V and 3 bases from J, with 10 bases between. The CDR3 totals 14 residues. Germline CDR1 GTSNPN, CDR2 SVGIG (reference sequence).

J is TRBJ2-5 and V is TRBV7-2, with 9 nucleotides matching TRBD2. Germline V gene data show CDR1 as SGHTA and CDR2 as FQGNSA. The CDR3 totals 18 residues. V lost 5 bases to trimming and J lost 5 bases; unmatched junction nucleotides: 18. CDR3 nucleotide sequence: TGTGCCAGCAGCCGTTACGGCGGGGGGGCCTCTTGGCGGGAGACCCAGTACTTC. Translation: CASSRYGGGASWRETQYF.

This clone was observed a few times. The CDR3 sequence is CASKGGLAADTQYF. The CDR3 DNA reads as TGTGCCAGCAAGGGGGGACTAGCCGCAGATACGCAGTATTTT. This sequence joins TRBV9 and TRBJ2-3; 9 positions match TRBD2. The V gene end was trimmed by 6 bases and the J gene end by 4 bases; junction bases not matched to a gene: 6. Germline V gene sequence: CDR1 SGDLS, CDR2 YYNGEE. The CDR3 is 14 residues long.

Regarding this clone: The junction shows a germline mismatch at one end, possibly a read error. The chain links TRBV7-2 to TRBJ1-5; TRBD1 matches at 8 bases. Germline-derived CDR1 and CDR2 are SGHTA and FQGNSA. This CDR3 has 17 amino acids. The CDR3 coding sequence is TGTGCCAGCAGCTTAGCGTCCCAGGGGGCTAGCGATCAGCCCCAGCATTTT. Translating it yields CASSLASQGASDQPQHF.

The chain combines TRBV27 with TRBJ1-5, with TRBD1 identical over 7 bases. Looked up from germline, CDR1 is MNHEY and CDR2 is SMNVEV (reference sequence). The CDR3 runs to 14 residues. Trimming removed 8 bases from V and 1 base from J; junction bases left unmatched: 5. The CDR3 DNA sequence: TGTGCCAGCGCCGACAGGGACAGCAATCAGCCCCAGCATTTT. It encodes CASADRDSNQPQHF.

This chain joins TRBV6-5 and TRBJ2-1; 11 bases are a match to TRBD1. Trimming took 5 bases from V and 7 from J; bases not matched to a gene: 4. CDR3 length: 14 residues. From germline, CDR1 is MNHEY and CDR2 SVGAGI. The CDR3 DNA sequence: TGTGCCAGCAGTCCCGGGACAGGGGGAAATGAGCAGTTCTTC. Its protein product is CASSPGTGGNEQFF.

The V call is TRBV19, the J call TRBJ1-5; D is unresolved. The V gene's germline CDR1 is LNHDA and CDR2 SQIVND (reference sequence). V gave up 2 bases and J gave up 6 bases, with 14 bases separating them. The CDR3 totals 15 residues. The CDR3 DNA follows: TGTGCCAGTAGTATAAGTCCGGACTCTGTTCAGCCCCAGCATTTT. Its protein is CASSISPDSVQPQHF.

This clone was picked up a small number of times. This rearrangement joins TRBV18 to TRBJ2-5; TRBD1 agrees at 8 bases. This CDR3 contains 15 residues. The ends lost 3 bases at V and 5 bases at J; junction bases unmatched: 8. Germline V gives CDR1 KGHSH, CDR2 LQKENI. The CDR3 sequence: CASSPTDRVGETQYF. As DNA, the CDR3 is TGTGCCAGCTCACCCACGGACAGGGTTGGGGAGACCCAGTACTTC.